The next 24 T cell receptor beta chains were all read from a single sample in a study of blood T cell repertoires in COVID-19. Some clones are missing from TCRdb's copy, which holds only in-frame ones; the method was immunoSEQ multiplex PCR. This table has under 300,000 clones, around 84% appearing once. Sequenced input: peripheral blood. The receptors stem from a middle-aged man who had recovered from COVID-19.

The CDR3 sequence is CASSAIWTSGYNEQFF. The CDR3 DNA reads as TGTGCCAGCAGCGCCATCTGGACTAGTGGATACAATGAGCAGTTCTTC. The chain employs TRBV5-4 and TRBJ2-1, with 7 bases aligning to TRBD2. Germline assignment: CDR1 SGHNT and CDR2 YYREEE (reference sequence). V shed 4 bases, J shed 4 bases, and the junction held 11 bases outside the gene matches. The CDR3 has 16 residues.

A few counts support this clone. The chain joins TRBV10-3 to TRBJ2-3; 9 bases map to TRBD2. CDR1 is ENHRY, CDR2 SYGVKD, per germline. V was clipped by 2 bases and J by 3 bases; unmatched bases: 6. CDR3 length equals 16 residues. The CDR3 loop is CAISEGSSGKTDTQYF. The CDR3 DNA reads as TGTGCCATCAGTGAGGGGTCTAGCGGGAAAACAGATACGCAGTATTTT.

This chain uses TRBV6-2 or TRBV6-3 with TRBJ2-1, with D perhaps matching TRBD2 (6 bases). Germline V lookup: CDR1 MNHEY, CDR2 SVGEGT. V was shortened by 0 bases and J by 7 bases, with 7 bases between the two germline ends. The CDR3 covers 13 residues. The CDR3 DNA reads as TGTGCCAGCAGTTACTCCCGGGGGAATGAGCAGTTCTTC. It specifies CASSYSRGNEQFF.

The chain has TRBV6-1 and TRBJ2-6; D ambiguous. V dropped 3 bases and J dropped 0 bases, with 9 bases sitting between them. CDR1 is MNHNS, CDR2 SASEGT, per germline. CDR3 length: 16 residues. This chain's CDR3 is CASSDRSPSGANVLTF. CDR3 DNA sequence: TGTGCCAGCAGTGACAGGTCCCCCTCTGGGGCCAACGTCCTGACTTTC.

V usage is TRBV4-3 and J usage is TRBJ1-4; unclear D gene. Germline assignment: CDR1 LGHNA and CDR2 YSLEER. This CDR3 has 15 residues. Trimming stripped 4 bases from V and 4 bases from J, with 13 bases between. CDR3 protein: CASSRDLGDNEKLFF. CDR3 nucleotides: TGCGCCAGCAGCCGAGACCTCGGGGATAATGAAAAACTGTTTTTT.

The CDR3: CASSQGSRHETQYF. Here the CDR3 DNA reads TGTGCCAGCAGCCAAGGATCGAGACACGAGACCCAGTACTTC. V gene TRBV3-1 (or the pseudogene TRBV3-2) combines with J gene TRBJ2-5; D unclear. Trimming left V 1 base short and J 5 bases short, with 11 bases between. The CDR3 is 14 residues long. Looked up from germline, CDR1 is LGHDT and CDR2 is YNNKEL (reference sequence).

The rearrangement joins TRBV27 to TRBJ2-5, with D perhaps TRBD1 (5 bases). Germline V gene data show CDR1 as MNHEY and CDR2 as SMNVEV (reference sequence). This CDR3 spans 14 amino acids. V was pared by 1 base and J by 2 bases, with 8 bases between. Written as DNA, the CDR3 is TGTGCCAGCAGTTTATATTACAGGCAAGAGACCCAGTACTTC. It codes for CASSLYYRQETQYF.

The V and J genes are TRBV18 and TRBJ1-4, with TRBD1 as a possible D gene (6 bases). The CDR3 runs 18 residues. The V end was cut by 0 bases, the J end by 3 bases, with 17 bases between. Germline V gene lookup returns CDR1 KGHSH and CDR2 LQKENI. CDR3 amino acids: CASSPPDSPLPPNEKLFF. The CDR3, as DNA: TGTGCCAGCTCACCACCGGACAGCCCACTACCTCCTAATGAAAAACTGTTTTTT.

The chain uses TRBV5-1 and TRBJ2-1; 10 bases agree with TRBD1. The CDR3 is 14 amino acids. The V gene end was trimmed by 4 bases and the J gene end by 10 bases; junction bases not matched to a gene: 8. CDR1 SGHRS and CDR2 YFSETQ come from the germline V gene. CDR3: CASSPRDRGGEQFF. CDR3 coding DNA: TGCGCCAGCAGCCCCCGGGACAGGGGAGGGGAGCAGTTCTTC.

The chain employs TRBV7-8 and TRBJ2-7; 8 nucleotides match TRBD1. V gave up 6 bases and J gave up 7 bases; unmatched junction bases: 11. Germline values: CDR1 SGHVS, CDR2 FQNEAQ. This CDR3 is 14 amino acids long. The CDR3 DNA is TGTGCCAGCAGAGGGCGGGACAGGCGTTCAGAGCAGTACTTC. Translating gives CASRGRDRRSEQYF.

V and J are TRBV30 and TRBJ2-7; the D gene is possibly TRBD2 (6 bases). Trimming left V 4 bases short and J 12 bases short, with 28 bases between. The CDR3 consists of 15 residues. From germline, CDR1 is GTSNPN and CDR2 SVGIG (reference sequence). The CDR3 loop is CAWNSADIQEGVVYF. CDR3 in DNA: TGTGCCTGGAACTCAGCCGACATCCAGGAGGGCGTGGTGTACTTC.

The rearrangement links TRBV6-2 or TRBV6-3 to TRBJ2-1, with a possible D match to TRBD1 (5 bases). CDR1 is MNHEY, CDR2 SVGEGT, per germline. V was shortened by 4 bases and J by 6 bases, with 13 bases between the two germline ends. This CDR3 has 14 residues. The chain's CDR3 is CASSSVGLSNEQFF. The CDR3, as DNA: TGTGCCAGCAGTTCTGTGGGGCTCAGCAATGAGCAGTTCTTC.

The chain has TRBV19 and TRBJ1-2; D gene unclear. V was shortened by 5 bases and J by 4 bases, with 11 bases between the two germline ends. Germline CDR1 reads LNHDA; CDR2 reads SQIVND (reference sequence). The CDR3 consists of 13 residues. The CDR3 region is CASSQTRLYGYTF. The DNA of the CDR3 is TGTGCCAGTAGTCAAACCAGGCTCTATGGCTACACCTTC.

The sample holds a few counts of this clone. The V gene is TRBV7-9, the J gene TRBJ2-3; 15 bases match TRBD2. J gave up 1 base and V 5 bases, and 4 bases lay outside the gene matches. The length of the CDR3 is 17 residues. The germline V gene encodes CDR1 SEHNR and CDR2 FQNEAQ (reference sequence). The CDR3 region is CASSRTSGRAGTDTQYF. Here the CDR3 DNA reads TGTGCCAGCAGCAGGACTAGCGGGAGGGCTGGCACAGATACGCAGTATTTT.

The V gene is TRBV27, the J gene TRBJ2-7; D unclear. This CDR3 has 13 amino acids. Germline V lookup: CDR1 MNHEY, CDR2 SMNVEV (reference sequence). Trimming removed 8 bases from V and 2 bases from J, with 13 bases in between. CDR3 DNA sequence: TGTGCCAGCGCCTTTGGCACCGCCTACGAGCAGTACTTC. Amino acid sequence: CASAFGTAYEQYF.

CDR3 DNA: TGCGCCAGCAGTGGAAAAGGGACAGGGGGCTTTGGGACTGAAGCTTTCTTT. This encodes CASSGKGTGGFGTEAFF. V and J are TRBV10-1 and TRBJ1-1; 12 bases fit TRBD1. The length of the CDR3 is 17 residues. V shed 4 bases, J shed 5 bases, and the junction held 11 bases outside the gene matches. Germline values: CDR1 WNHNN, CDR2 SYGVQD (reference sequence).

This clone was recorded only once. The chain uses TRBV10-3 and TRBJ1-2; 12 nucleotides agree with TRBD1. The CDR3 is made up of 14 amino acids. The V gene's germline CDR1 is ENHRY and CDR2 SYGVKD. V trimming: 10 bases; J trimming: 8 bases; junction bases outside the gene matches: 11. CDR3: CATRPGTGGDGYTF. The CDR3 region has the DNA TGTGCCACCCGACCTGGGACAGGGGGCGACGGCTACACCTTC.

This chain uses TRBV18 with TRBJ2-7, with 11 bases matching TRBD2. The CDR3 is 15 residues long. Trimming took 2 bases from V and 5 from J; bases not matched to a gene: 5. Germline V CDR1 and CDR2: KGHSH, LQKENI. The chain's CDR3 is CASSPTSGGAHEQYF. The CDR3 DNA follows: TGTGCCAGCTCACCAACTAGCGGGGGTGCCCACGAGCAGTACTTC.

The chain couples TRBV12-3 or TRBV12-4 to TRBJ2-5; TRBD1 is a possible D gene (6 bases). Trimming took off 5 bases at V and 4 bases at J, with 11 bases between the two ends. This CDR3 contains 13 residues. CDR3 loop: CASSPTGRETQYF. Here the CDR3 DNA reads TGTGCCAGCAGTCCTACAGGGCGAGAGACCCAGTACTTC.

This chain links TRBV24-1 with TRBJ2-3; tentative D call: TRBD1 (6 bases). The V gene's germline CDR1 is KGHDR and CDR2 SFDVKD. The CDR3 runs 16 residues. V dropped 2 bases and J dropped 2 bases, with 13 bases sitting between them. The CDR3 nucleotides read TGTGCCACCAGTGATTCAAAACAGGGTAACACAGATACGCAGTATTTT. Amino acid sequence: CATSDSKQGNTDTQYF.

This chain connects TRBV11-2 to TRBJ2-7; 12 bases match TRBD1. The CDR3 is 16 residues long. Germline V gene data show CDR1 as SGHAT and CDR2 as FQNNGV. Trimming removed 5 bases from V and 6 bases from J; junction bases left unmatched: 11. The CDR3 nucleotides read TGTGCCAGCAGCAACCGGGACAGGGGGCTGTGGGCCGAGCAGTACTTC. Translation: CASSNRDRGLWAEQYF.

This clone was counted only a few times. V usage is TRBV7-9 and J usage is TRBJ2-1; 7 nucleotides line up with TRBD1. Trimming cost V 4 bases and J 8 bases; bases outside gene matches: 14. Germline assignment: CDR1 SEHNR and CDR2 FQNEAQ (reference sequence). The CDR3 runs 16 residues. CDR3 residues: CASSYARDRRRDEQFF. DNA of the CDR3: TGTGCCAGCAGCTACGCCCGGGACAGAAGAAGGGATGAGCAGTTCTTC.

The chain has TRBV19 and TRBJ1-6, with TRBD1 identical over 7 bases. Germline V gene sequence: CDR1 LNHDA, CDR2 SQIVND (reference sequence). This CDR3 region has 13 residues. V was pared by 8 bases and J by 3 bases, with 1 base of the junction left unmatched. The chain's CDR3 is CASAGGYNSPLHF. CDR3 nucleotide sequence: TGTGCCAGTGCAGGGGGCTATAATTCACCCCTCCACTTT.

This chain uses TRBV5-1 with TRBJ1-3; the D gene is possibly TRBD1 (5 bases). CDR3 size: 16 residues. V was trimmed by 6 bases and J by 3 bases, leaving 19 bases between them. Germline CDR1 and CDR2: SGHRS and YFSETQ. The CDR3 sequence is CASTRNSQGSGNTIYF. CDR3 nucleotide sequence: TGCGCCAGCACCCGAAACTCCCAGGGAAGTGGAAACACCATATATTTT.